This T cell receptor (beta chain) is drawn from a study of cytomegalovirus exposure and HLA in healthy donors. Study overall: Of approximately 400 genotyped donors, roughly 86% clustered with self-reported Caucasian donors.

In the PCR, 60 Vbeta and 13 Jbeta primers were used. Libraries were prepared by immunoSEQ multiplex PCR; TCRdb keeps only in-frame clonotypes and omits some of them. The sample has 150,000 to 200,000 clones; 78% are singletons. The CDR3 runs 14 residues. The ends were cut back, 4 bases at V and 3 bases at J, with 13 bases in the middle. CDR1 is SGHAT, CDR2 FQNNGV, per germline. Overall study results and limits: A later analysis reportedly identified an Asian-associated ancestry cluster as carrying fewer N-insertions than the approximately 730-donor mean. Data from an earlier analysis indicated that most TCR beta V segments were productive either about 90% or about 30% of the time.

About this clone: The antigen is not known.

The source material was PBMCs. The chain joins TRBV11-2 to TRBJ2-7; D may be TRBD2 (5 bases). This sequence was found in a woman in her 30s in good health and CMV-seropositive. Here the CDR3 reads CASSYAGIGYEQYF. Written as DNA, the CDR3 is TGTGCCAGCAGCTACGCCGGGATAGGCTACGAGCAGTACTTC.